This entry concerns a single TCR beta chain. Data came from immunoSEQ multiplex PCR; TCRdb stores just in-frame clones and leaves some out. The sample lists under 300,000 clones; 87% were seen once. The V end lost 0 bases, the J end lost 3 bases, and 12 bases lay between the germline ends. CDR1 SGHTS and CDR2 YDEGEE come from the germline V gene. The CDR3 is made up of 15 amino acids. This sample is part of a study of blood T cell repertoires in COVID-19. The source of this sequence is a man between 60 and 70 years old who had recovered from COVID-19. The sequencing input was peripheral blood. The chain couples TRBV5-8 to TRBJ1-2; D is perhaps TRBD1 (5 bases). CDR3 in DNA: TGTGCCAGCAGCTTGGAGACAGCCTGGCACTATGGCTACACCTTC. It encodes CASSLETAWHYGYTF.